The rows below give T cell receptor beta chains drawn from one sample of a study of shared clonotypes between healthy human individuals. The assay was immunoSEQ multiplex PCR, and TCRdb's table has in-frame clones only and misses some. This sample has approximately 640,000 clones; 90% occur once, and the top ten carry approximately 35%. Input material: memory CD8+ T cells from PBMCs. These receptor sequences come from a man aged 18 to 30 in good health. Some clones in this sample may be carry-over from other donors' samples. Both conserved end residues are part of each CDR3. Fields, in order: J gene, clone size, D gene, V gene, CDR3 protein, CDR3 DNA. The D gene is left open where the match is weak. Rows give clone size only sometimes, using once, few, many, or a class for an expanded clone.

TRBJ2-5 | NA | NA | TRBV2 | CASNLFGGTQETQYF | TGTGCCAGCAACCTCTTTGGAGGAACCCAAGAGACCCAGTACTTC
TRBJ1-1 | NA | TRBD1 | TRBV10-3 | CAIDGGRQGDTPENTEAFF | TGTGCCATCGACGGCGGGAGACAGGGTGACACCCCCGAGAACACTGAAGCTTTCTTT
TRBJ2-7 | NA | TRBD2 | TRBV6-1 | CASSENPSGGYEQYF | TGTGCCAGCAGTGAAAATCCTAGCGGGGGCTACGAGCAGTACTTC
TRBJ2-1 | NA | TRBD2 | TRBV7-9 | CAPQREAWGEQFF | TGTGCCCCCCAGCGGGAGGCATGGGGTGAGCAGTTCTTC
TRBJ2-7 | once | NA | TRBV27 | CASSFGGREQYF | TGTGCCAGCAGTTTCGGGGGGCGCGAGCAGTACTTC
TRBJ2-3 | NA | NA | TRBV7-8 | CASSFFWGGERPDTQYF | TGTGCCAGCAGCTTCTTTTGGGGCGGGGAGCGCCCAGATACGCAGTATTTT
TRBJ2-7 | NA | TRBD1 | TRBV4-1 | CASSQGQRASEQYF | TGCGCCAGCAGCCAGGGACAGCGTGCTAGCGAGCAGTACTTC
TRBJ1-2 | NA | NA | TRBV25-1 | CASSARDGNYGYTF | TGTGCCAGCAGTGCCAGGGACGGCAACTATGGCTACACCTTC
TRBJ2-2 | NA | NA | TRBV11-2 | CASSQGTANTGELFF | TGTGCCAGCAGCCAGGGGACGGCGAACACCGGGGAGCTGTTTTTT
TRBJ1-1 | NA | TRBD1 | TRBV7-9 | CASSQTRTGANTEAFF | TGTGCCAGCAGCCAAACCCGGACAGGGGCGAACACTGAAGCTTTCTTT
TRBJ1-1 | NA | TRBD1 | TRBV5-1 | CASSLTYRGRSPEAFF | TGCGCCAGCAGCTTAACCTACAGGGGGAGGAGCCCTGAAGCTTTCTTT
TRBJ2-4 | once | TRBD2 | TRBV5-1 | CASSPGLAGIKNIQYF | TGCGCCAGCAGCCCCGGACTAGCGGGAATCAAAAACATTCAGTACTTC
TRBJ2-1 | NA | TRBD2 | TRBV28 | CASSLFLASGSNEQFF | TGTGCCAGCAGTTTATTCTTGGCTAGCGGGAGTAATGAGCAGTTCTTC
TRBJ2-1 | NA | NA | TRBV29-1 | CSAIPGEGYNEQFF | TGCAGCGCCATCCCAGGGGAGGGGTACAATGAGCAGTTCTTC
TRBJ2-2 | NA | NA | TRBV9 | CASSDLSGGELFF | TGTGCCAGCAGCGACCTATCAGGCGGGGAGCTGTTTTTT
TRBJ2-7 | NA | TRBD2 | TRBV4-3 | CASSQERETYEQYF | TGCGCCAGCAGCCAAGAGCGGGAGACTTACGAGCAGTACTTC
TRBJ2-1 | few | NA | TRBV14 | CASSHRNRKSSYNEQFF | TGTGCCAGCAGCCATCGAAACAGGAAGAGCTCCTACAATGAGCAGTTCTTC
TRBJ2-1 | NA | TRBD1 | TRBV27 | CASSLRTGYNEQFF | TGTGCCAGCAGTTTAAGGACAGGCTACAATGAGCAGTTCTTC
TRBJ2-2 | NA | TRBD2 | TRBV9 | CARSTRGGGVGLADTGELFF | TGTGCCCGCAGCACACGAGGGGGAGGGGTCGGACTAGCGGACACCGGGGAGCTGTTTTTT
TRBJ2-7 | NA | TRBD2 | TRBV28 | CASSLVGPGREQYF | TGTGCCAGCAGTTTAGTAGGGCCCGGGAGGGAGCAGTACTTC